Shown below are 27 T cell receptor beta chains from a single sample sequenced in a study of T-cell memory formation after mild COVID-19. TCRdb independently ran MiXCR on the 5' RACE reads; one entry per CDR3 protein. The sample contains 220,000 or so distinct CDR3 sequences, approximately 10% of which appear only once. The sequenced sample was PBMCs or a T cell subset sorted from them (not recorded which). All receptors derive from a man in his late teens or twenties who had mild COVID-19 (a few samples of this study predate the infection). Cell type and time point are not known.

This chain joins TRBV7-8 and TRBJ1-1, with a tentative D call TRBD1 (6 bases). From germline, CDR1 is SGHVS and CDR2 FQNEAQ. This CDR3 region has 13 residues. With 8 bases removed from V and 5 bases from J, the gap between germline ends came to 15 bases. In DNA form, the CDR3 reads TGTGCCAGCCTCCCCGGGGGCTGGACTGAAGCTTTCTTT. It specifies CASLPGGWTEAFF.

This clonotype was recorded many times. This chain links TRBV5-1 with TRBJ2-5; either TRBD1 or TRBD2 may fit D (5 bases each). The CDR3 spans 15 residues. Germline assignment: CDR1 SGHRS and CDR2 YFSETQ. V gave up 2 bases and J gave up 5 bases, with 16 bases separating them. CDR3 residues: CASSLFPDRGETQYF. The CDR3 DNA reads as TGCGCCAGCAGCTTATTCCCAGACAGAGGGGAGACCCAGTACTTC.

This clonotype was found many times. The chain combines TRBV4-1 with TRBJ2-3; TRBD2 might be the D (7 bases). Trimming took 0 bases from V and 2 from J, leaving 12 bases between them. This CDR3 spans 16 amino acids. Germline values: CDR1 MGHRA, CDR2 YSYEKL. This chain's CDR3 is CASSQEGGPNTDTQYF. CDR3 DNA sequence: TGCGCCAGCAGCCAAGAGGGGGGGCCGAACACAGATACGCAGTATTTT.

This clonotype was counted between two and nine times. V gene TRBV2 combines with J gene TRBJ2-3; 8 bases agree with TRBD2. The CDR3 length is 15 residues. V lost 6 bases, J lost 0 bases, and 5 bases stayed unmatched. Germline-derived CDR1 and CDR2 are SNHLY and FYNNEI. The CDR3, as DNA: TGTGCCAGCAGCGAAACTAGCGGCAGCACAGATACGCAGTATTTT. This translates into CASSETSGSTDTQYF.

The rearrangement uses TRBV5-4 and TRBJ2-1, with D perhaps matching TRBD1 or TRBD2 (6 bases each). With 5 bases removed from V and 3 bases from J, the gap between germline ends came to 15 bases. CDR1 is SGHNT, CDR2 YYREEE, per germline (reference sequence). The CDR3 loop spans 15 amino acids. Written as DNA, the CDR3 is TGTGCCAGCAGGTCCCTGGAGGGGGGCTACAATGAGCAGTTCTTC. Translating it yields CASRSLEGGYNEQFF.

This chain uses TRBV10-3 with TRBJ2-3; 8 bases are a match to TRBD2. J lost 1 base, V lost 5 bases, and 2 bases had no gene match. CDR1 and CDR2 from the germline V gene are ENHRY and SYGVKD. The CDR3 covers 14 residues. CDR3 sequence (DNA): TGTGCCATCAGTCCGGGACTAGGCACAGATACGCAGTATTTT. The encoded protein is CAISPGLGTDTQYF.

This clonotype was observed a few times. This chain links TRBV28 with TRBJ2-6; a possible D gene is TRBD1 (6 bases). The CDR3 runs to 20 residues. In germline, CDR1 is MDHEN, CDR2 SYDVKM. V was pared by 6 bases and J by 0 bases, with 24 bases between. CDR3: CASSGLYSGTSPSGANVLTF. The CDR3 nucleotides read TGTGCCAGCAGCGGTCTTTACTCCGGGACATCCCCCTCTGGGGCCAACGTCCTGACTTTC.

There are a few counts of this clonotype. The chain combines TRBV5-1 with TRBJ2-7, with D perhaps matching TRBD1 (5 bases). This CDR3 is 14 amino acids long. V was cut by 0 bases and J by 5 bases, with 12 bases left in between. Germline lookup yields CDR1 SGHRS and CDR2 YFSETQ. CDR3 residues: CASSLDPGKDEQYV. Here the CDR3 DNA reads TGCGCCAGCAGCTTGGATCCAGGGAAAGACGAGCAGTACGTC.

This chain connects TRBV12-3 or TRBV12-4 to TRBJ2-3; D possibly corresponds to TRBD2 (5 bases). The CDR3 has 12 amino acids. V shed 6 bases and J shed 9 bases, with 13 bases lying between them. CDR3 protein: CASRKLGSTQYF. The CDR3 DNA reads as TGTGCCAGCAGGAAACTAGGCAGCACGCAGTATTTT.

This clonotype was counted ten times or more. The chain joins TRBV29-1 to TRBJ1-5; D gene unclear. The ends were cut back, 7 bases at V and 4 bases at J, with 11 bases in the middle. Germline V lookup: CDR1 SQVTM, CDR2 ANQGSEA. CDR3 size: 12 residues. CDR3 region: CSAQDPNQPQHF. CDR3 DNA sequence: TGCAGCGCCCAGGACCCTAATCAGCCCCAGCATTTT. The full variable domain, rest sourced from reference TRBV29-1 and TRBJ1-5, is SAVISQKPSRDICQRGTSLTIQCQVDSQVTMMFWYRQQPGQSLTLIATANQGSEATYESGFVIDKFPISRPNLTFSTLTVSNMSPEDSSIYLCSAQDPNQPQHFGDGTRLSIL.

At least ten counts were recorded for this clonotype. DNA of the CDR3: TGTGCCAGCTCTCCCAACGGAGACACTGAAGCTTTCTTT. Protein: CASSPNGDTEAFF. The V call is TRBV18, the J call TRBJ1-1; no reliable D call. Germline V gives CDR1 KGHSH, CDR2 LQKENI. The CDR3 runs to 13 residues. The V end lost 6 bases, the J end lost 3 bases, and 11 bases lay between the germline ends.

This clonotype was detected ten times or more. V usage is TRBV5-1 and J usage is TRBJ2-5; possible D gene TRBD1, 5 bases. Between the trimmed V and J ends, which lost 4 bases and 4 bases, there was a span of 17 bases. This CDR3 has 15 amino acids. CDR1 and CDR2 (germline): SGHRS, YFSETQ. The CDR3 is CASSRTRVEVETQYF. In DNA form, the CDR3 reads TGCGCCAGCAGCCGAACCAGGGTAGAGGTAGAGACCCAGTACTTC.

The sample holds a few counts of this clonotype. The V gene is TRBV20-1, the J gene TRBJ2-5, with D perhaps matching TRBD2 (6 bases). The ends were cut back, 6 bases at V and 2 bases at J, with 19 bases in the middle. Germline CDR1 is DFQATT and CDR2 is SNEGSKA (reference sequence). The CDR3 totals 15 residues. The CDR3 protein is CSALSGWGEQETQYF. DNA for the CDR3: TGCAGTGCCCTAAGTGGGTGGGGGGAACAAGAGACCCAGTACTTC.

This clonotype was counted a few times. The chain carries TRBV5-1 and TRBJ1-2; weak D call: TRBD1 (5 bases). This CDR3 has 13 amino acids. Trimming pared 0 bases from V and 6 bases from J, leaving 9 bases between. Germline V lookup: CDR1 SGHRS, CDR2 YFSETQ. CDR3 nucleotide sequence: TGCGCCAGCAGCTTGGTTCTGGACAATGGCTACACCTTC. Protein: CASSLVLDNGYTF.

V usage is TRBV18 and J usage is TRBJ2-7; D is possibly TRBD2 (5 bases). This CDR3 contains 13 residues. The V end lost 2 bases, the J end lost 3 bases, and 8 bases lay between the germline ends. Per the germline V gene, CDR1 is KGHSH and CDR2 is LQKENI. The chain's CDR3 is CASSPGSYYEQYF. The CDR3 DNA reads TGTGCCAGCTCACCAGGGAGTTACTACGAGCAGTACTTC.

The V gene is TRBV12-3 or TRBV12-4, the J gene TRBJ2-5, with 7 bases that match TRBD1. CDR3 size: 13 residues. The ends lost 5 bases at V and 3 bases at J; junction bases unmatched: 3. The DNA of the CDR3 is TGTGCCAGCAGTACCGGGACAGAAGAGACCCAGTACTTC. Protein: CASSTGTEETQYF.

This clonotype has only a few counts. V is TRBV7-2 and J is TRBJ1-5; unclear D gene. The ends were cut back, 6 bases at V and 0 bases at J, with 12 bases in the middle. This CDR3 contains 15 residues. The germline CDR1 and CDR2 sequences are SGHTA and FQGNSA. This CDR3 reads CASRPGGPSNQPQHF. The CDR3 DNA is TGTGCCAGCAGGCCGGGCGGCCCTAGCAATCAGCCCCAGCATTTT.

This clonotype was observed a few times. The chain is built from TRBV5-1 and TRBJ2-4, with 10 bases that match TRBD1. CDR3 length: 19 amino acids. Germline V gene data show CDR1 as SGHRS and CDR2 as YFSETQ. J gave up 0 bases and V 0 bases, and 9 bases lay outside the gene matches. CDR3 nucleotides: TGCGCCAGCAGCTTGGCGGGGGGACAGGGGTTTCTAGCCAAAAACATTCAGTACTTC. Protein: CASSLAGGQGFLAKNIQYF.

This clonotype has only a few counts. The V and J genes are TRBV9 and TRBJ2-1; D is possibly TRBD1 (6 bases). There are 14 residues in the CDR3. Trimming left V 4 bases short and J 3 bases short, with 11 bases between. Germline CDR1 SGDLS, CDR2 YYNGEE. In nucleotides, the CDR3 is TGTGCCAGCAGCCGGGACATGCACTACAATGAGCAGTTCTTC. The encoded protein is CASSRDMHYNEQFF.

This clonotype has a count of ten or more. The chain recombines TRBV10-3 with TRBJ2-7; 9 nucleotides line up with TRBD2. The CDR3 consists of 14 residues. CDR1 is ENHRY and CDR2 is SYGVKD in the germline V gene. Unmatched junction bases numbered 5, after V lost 5 bases and J lost 3 bases. CDR3 residues: CAISPSGVFYEQYF. The DNA for the CDR3 is TGTGCCATCAGTCCTAGCGGGGTCTTCTACGAGCAGTACTTC.

This clonotype was counted ten times or more. CDR3 region: CASSSAPGTDYEQFF. The CDR3 region has the DNA TGTGCCAGCAGCTCAGCCCCCGGGACAGACTATGAGCAGTTCTTC. The chain couples TRBV7-6 to TRBJ2-1; 7 positions agree with TRBD1. The germline V gene has CDR1 SGHVS and CDR2 FNYEAQ. CDR3 size: 15 residues. With 4 bases clipped from V and 8 bases from J, the junction kept 11 bases outside the gene matches.

The rearrangement links TRBV10-2 to TRBJ1-1; D is uncertain. Trimming stripped 8 bases from V and 0 bases from J, with 13 bases between. The CDR3 totals 14 residues. Germline assignment: CDR1 WSHSY and CDR2 SAAADI. CDR3 in amino acids: CASGGVGVNTEAFF. DNA of the CDR3: TGCGCCAGCGGTGGAGTGGGAGTGAACACTGAAGCTTTCTTT.

This clonotype appeared many times. The rearrangement links TRBV4-3 to TRBJ1-1; possibly TRBD1 for D (5 bases). The V gene lost 6 bases and the J gene lost 5 bases, with 13 bases spanning the gap. The CDR3 is 13 residues long. Germline lookup yields CDR1 LGHNA and CDR2 YSLEER. The CDR3 nucleotides are TGCGCCAGCAGTCGGGAGGGGCAAACTGAAGCTTTCTTT. Protein sequence: CASSREGQTEAFF.

This clonotype has more than one count but fewer than ten. V and J are TRBV20-1 and TRBJ2-5; 11 positions agree with TRBD2. The CDR3 loop spans 13 amino acids. Germline values: CDR1 DFQATT, CDR2 SNEGSKA (reference sequence). V lost 1 base and J lost 11; bases outside the gene matches: 6. The CDR3 protein is CSARVSGGEVQYF. The DNA for the CDR3 is TGCAGTGCTAGAGTTAGCGGGGGGGAAGTTCAGTACTTC.

This clonotype appeared a few times. The gene calls are TRBV4-1 and TRBJ1-5; D might be TRBD1 (5 bases). This CDR3 is 15 amino acids long. V was cut by 4 bases and J by 0 bases, with 10 bases left in between. The V gene's germline CDR1 is MGHRA and CDR2 YSYEKL. Written as DNA, the CDR3 is TGCGCCAGCAGCCGATCAGGGTTTAGCAATCAGCCCCAGCATTTT. Amino acid sequence: CASSRSGFSNQPQHF.

This clonotype showed up many times. This rearrangement joins TRBV9 to TRBJ1-1; no reliable D call. Germline CDR1 is SGDLS and CDR2 is YYNGEE. This CDR3 is built from 17 residues. V was cut by 3 bases and J by 0 bases, with 18 bases left in between. In DNA, the CDR3 is TGTGCCAGCAGCGCGACCCCATGGACGGTCTTGAACACTGAAGCTTTCTTT. Translation: CASSATPWTVLNTEAFF.

The chain employs TRBV20-1 and TRBJ2-3; D is unclear. V lost 2 bases, J lost 2 bases, and 23 bases lay in between. CDR1 and CDR2 from the germline V gene are DFQATT and SNEGSKA (reference sequence). CDR3 size: 18 residues. The CDR3 sequence: CSARKGRVSRQPTDTQYF. The CDR3 bases are TGCAGTGCTAGAAAGGGAAGGGTCTCCCGTCAACCCACAGATACGCAGTATTTT.